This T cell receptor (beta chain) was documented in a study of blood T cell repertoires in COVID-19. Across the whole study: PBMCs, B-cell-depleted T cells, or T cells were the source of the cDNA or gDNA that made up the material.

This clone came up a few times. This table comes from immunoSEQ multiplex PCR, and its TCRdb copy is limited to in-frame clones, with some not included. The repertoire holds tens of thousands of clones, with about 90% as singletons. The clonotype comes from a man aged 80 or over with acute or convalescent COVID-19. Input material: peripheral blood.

The CDR3 sequence is CAWSPGQGYEQYF. The CDR3 bases are TGTGCCTGGAGCCCGGGACAGGGCTACGAGCAGTACTTC. The rearrangement joins TRBV30 to TRBJ2-7, with 9 nucleotides matching TRBD1. With 3 bases clipped from V and 3 bases from J, the junction kept 3 bases outside the gene matches. Germline assignment: CDR1 GTSNPN and CDR2 SVGIG (reference sequence). The CDR3 spans 13 residues.